What follows is one TCR beta chain and its context. Clones were sequenced by immunoSEQ multiplex PCR, and TCRdb holds only the in-frame ones, with some missing. The sample lists roughly 300,000 clones, 65% to 85% occurring once. This record belongs to a study of blood T cell repertoires in COVID-19. Trimming stripped 0 bases from V and 0 bases from J, with 10 bases between. The V gene's germline CDR1 is GTSNPN and CDR2 SVGIG (reference sequence). The CDR3 spans 15 residues. This clonotype was obtained from a human donor with COVID-19, enrolled during active disease. The donor label of this sample is uncertain. The V and J genes are TRBV30 and TRBJ2-3; no reliable D call. Sequenced material: peripheral blood. The DNA for the CDR3 is TGTGCCTGGAGTGTGGGCACACCAAGCACAGATACGCAGTATTTT. The encoded protein is CAWSVGTPSTDTQYF.